This T cell receptor (beta chain) derives from a study of spatial heterogeneity in lung cancer (dated by TCRdb to between 2018 and 2021). About the investigation overall: More beta-chain than alpha-chain transcripts were consistently detected, likely reflecting higher beta-chain transcript abundance. Both alpha and beta chains were TCR-sequenced in about 240 tumor regions, approximately 64 matched nontumor lung samples and over 55 PBMC samples obtained at surgery. In the raw uncorrected reads, each unique combination of TCR and UMI appeared more than ten times on average. A strong correlation was found between TCR transcript counts in tumor regions and a T cell transcriptional module score from matched bulk RNA-seq. In non-small cell lung cancer, the study quantitatively compared TCR alpha and beta repertoires across several tumor regions, matched nontumor lung, and blood. TCR repertoire features were related to nonsynonymous mutation counts determined by whole-exome sequencing of tumor tissue.

What the work shows at the level of the full study, not this receptor alone: Additional single-cell paired TCR alpha and beta sequencing was considered necessary to confirm, at a functional level, the hypothesis that regional TCRs recognize regional mutations. The tumor nonsynonymous mutation count correlated with the number of expanded alpha and beta TCRs within the tumor. Counts of ubiquitous and regional expanded TCRs were found to correlate with counts of ubiquitous and regional nonsynonymous mutations, respectively. TCR-seq was estimated to cover only approximately 6.3% of tumor T cells for alpha chains and approximately 12% for beta chains.

Taken from cysteine to phenylalanine, the CDR3 has 14 residues. Of the read, only the CDR3 DNA is kept; its 42 bases are in frame from base 1. At the junction V is shortened by 4 bases and J by 0 bases, with 9 bases in between. Library preparation used 5' RACE. Sequencing instrument: NextSeq 500. The TCR library protocol attached a unique molecular identifier to each TCR cDNA molecule to allow correction of PCR and sequencing errors. The paper's data handling went like this. Decombinator tools were used for TCR identification, UMI-based error correction and CDR3 extraction. Expanded TCRs were defined as those above a frequency of 2 per 1,000, corresponding to the top 1% of the tumor frequency distribution. Expanded tumor TCRs were classed as regional if statistically deemed absent (corrected P<0.05) from at least one tumor region, otherwise ubiquitous. Renyi diversity was computed with the R vegan package after each repertoire had been subsampled 100 times to 5,000 TCRs. CDR3 similarity networks were constructed using string-kernel similarity of amino acid triplets, with links drawn between CDR3s whose pairwise similarity was above 0.82. TCRdb handled the public reads itself, with Q25 trimming in fastp and clone calling in MiXCR, and kept productive beta chains. Duplicate CDR3 protein sequences are folded into a single record with the most common DNA and genes. What appears here as the V and J calls and clone size reflects TCRdb's work, not the paper's. The table for this sample lists 8,000 or so distinct CDR3 sequences; roughly an eighth of them were counted only once. Approximately 10% of the sample is taken by the ten largest.

This sample's time point label indicates: sample taken at primary tumor resection. Samples were obtained from about 69 patients with early-stage, untreated non-small cell lung cancer from the lung TRACERx cohort. For TCR sequencing, whole RNA was extracted from tumor and nontumor lung tissue, or from cryopreserved PBMC samples, and no cell sorting was done. Only patients for whom sufficient RNA was available from at least two tumor regions were selected for TCR sequencing. A lung pathologist reviewed the tumor and adjacent nontumor lung specimens before the specimens were selected. This clonotype is assessed as medium-sized (0.01 to 0.1%). No cognate antigen has been identified for it. No base quality information exists; no much larger clone differs at one position. Found in a library prepared for alpha chains, this beta chain is an off-target read, and its abundance has little meaning.

The chain employs TRBV12-3 or TRBV12-4 and TRBJ1-1; 6 matching bases give a weak D call of TRBD1. Specimen: lung tumor tissue, collected at surgery. The receptor comes from a male donor with early-stage non-small cell lung cancer. The CDR3 region has the sequence CASSSTGLNTEAFF. The nucleotides read TGTGCCAGCAGTTCTACAGGGTTGAACACTGAAGCTTTCTTT.